Listed below are T cell receptor beta chains from one sample, sequenced in a study of T cells in Graves' hyperthyroidism and ophthalmopathy. TCRdb analysed the multiplex PCR reads with MiXCR anew, one entry per CDR3 protein. The sample shows fewer than 250,000 distinct CDR3 sequences, 15% to 20% of them seen only once. The sequenced material came from blood. These receptors all come from a man aged 50 to 59 with Graves' hyperthyroidism. Both conserved end residues are part of each CDR3. Fields, in order: V gene, J gene, D gene, clone size, CDR3 DNA, CDR3 protein. D genes are given only for firm matches. Size tells how often a clone was seen (once, few, many) or the class of an expanded clone, and some rows leave it out.

>TRBV7-9|TRBJ2-3|NA|NA
TGTGCCAGCGGGACGGACAGATCTAGCACAGATACGCAGTATTTT
CASGTDRSSTDTQYF
>TRBV12-3/TRBV12-4|TRBJ1-2|NA|many
TGTGCCAGCAGTTTAGATAATTTGGGCTATGGCTACACCTTC
CASSLDNLGYGYTF
>TRBV11-2|TRBJ2-7|NA|many
TGTGCCAGCAGCTTAACTATAGAGTACGAGCAGTACTTC
CASSLTIEYEQYF
>TRBV15|TRBJ2-7|NA|many
TGTGCCACCAGCAGAGATCTACAGGGCAAGTACGAGCAGTACTTC
CATSRDLQGKYEQYF
>TRBV6-1|TRBJ1-6|NA|NA
TGTGCCAGCAGTGAAGGAGTGACAAGTAATTCACCCCTCCACTTT
CASSEGVTSNSPLHF
>TRBV5-1|TRBJ2-1|TRBD2|few
TGCGCCAGCAGCTTGGGCCCCGGACTAGCGGGAGATGAGCAGTTCTTC
CASSLGPGLAGDEQFF
>TRBV29-1|TRBJ2-7|TRBD1|few
TGCAGCGTCCTACTTGGGGACAGGGGGTTGTACGAGCAGTACTTC
CSVLLGDRGLYEQYF
>TRBV7-9|TRBJ2-1|TRBD1|NA
TGTGCCAGCATCCGCGGGACAGGGGCACTCAATGAGCAGTTCTTC
CASIRGTGALNEQFF
>TRBV6-2/TRBV6-3|TRBJ2-7|NA|NA
TGTGCCAGCAGTTACAGTTTCAATCACTACGAGCAGTACTTC
CASSYSFNHYEQYF
>TRBV27|TRBJ2-2|TRBD2|NA
TGTGCCAGCAGTCAACGACTAGCGGGAGTGAGCACCGGGGAGCTGTTTTTT
CASSQRLAGVSTGELFF
>TRBV11-2|TRBJ2-1|TRBD2|many
TGTGCCAGCAGCAGGACTAGCGGGATAAACAATGAGCAGTTCTTC
CASSRTSGINNEQFF
>TRBV5-8|TRBJ2-2|NA|NA
TGTGCCAGCAGCTCTCCGGGACATGGTTTCCGGGAGCTGTTTTTT
CASSSPGHGFRELFF
>TRBV28|TRBJ2-1|NA|many
TGTGCCAGCAGTTTCAGGGGAGAACTGAATGAGCAGTTCTTC
CASSFRGELNEQFF
>TRBV3-1|TRBJ1-1|NA|many
TGTGCCAGCAGCCGCCAGGGAAGCACTGAAGCTTTCTTT
CASSRQGSTEAFF
>TRBV5-1|TRBJ2-1|TRBD2|once
TGCGCCAGCAGCGGTAGCGGGGACTCCTACGATGAGCAGTTCTTC
CASSGSGDSYDEQFF
>TRBV6-1|TRBJ2-2|TRBD2|NA
TGTGCCAGCAGTTACGCGGGAGCCCACACCGGGGAGCTGTTTTTT
CASSYAGAHTGELFF
>TRBV24-1|TRBJ1-5|NA|many
TGTGCCACCAGTGATTCGAGTCAGGGCGGTCAGCCCCAGCATTTT
CATSDSSQGGQPQHF
>TRBV11-2|TRBJ1-2|NA|NA
TGTGCCAGCAGCGTCACTCAGGGTTTCCCAGACTATGGCTACACCTTC
CASSVTQGFPDYGYTF
>TRBV30|TRBJ1-2|NA|many
TGTGCCTGGAAAGGGCAGCTTTATGGCTACACCTTC
CAWKGQLYGYTF
>TRBV5-1|TRBJ2-7|NA|many
TGCGCCAGCAGCTTGCCAGGGGCAACCTACGAGCAGTACTTC
CASSLPGATYEQYF
>TRBV19|TRBJ2-2|NA|NA
TGTGCCAGTAGTTACACGGGACTGAGCACCGGGGAGCTGTTTTTT
CASSYTGLSTGELFF
>TRBV5-8|TRBJ2-7|TRBD2|many
TGTGCCAGCAGCTTTCGACCCACTAGCGGACCCTACGAGCAGTACTTC
CASSFRPTSGPYEQYF
>TRBV3-1|TRBJ1-5|TRBD1|many
TGTGCCAGCAGCCGAGGACAGGGAGGGGCTCAGCCCCAGCATTTT
CASSRGQGGAQPQHF
>TRBV20-1|TRBJ2-1|TRBD2|many
TGCAGTGCGAGGGTGGGGGCGGGAGGTTACAATGAGCAGTTCTTC
CSARVGAGGYNEQFF
>TRBV27|TRBJ2-3|TRBD2|many
TGTGCCAGCAGTTTTGGGACTAGCGACACAGATACGCAGTATTTT
CASSFGTSDTDTQYF
>TRBV11-3|TRBJ2-7|TRBD2|many
TGTGCCAGCAGCTACTCTAGCGGGTCCTACGAGCAGTACTTC
CASSYSSGSYEQYF
>TRBV11-1|TRBJ2-4|TRBD2|many
TGTGCCAGCAGCTCTAGCGGGGGAGCCAAAAACATTCAGTACTTC
CASSSSGGAKNIQYF
>TRBV30|TRBJ1-1|NA|many
TGTGCCTGGAGTCGGGCGGTGAACACTGAAGCTTTCTTT
CAWSRAVNTEAFF
>TRBV3-1|TRBJ2-5|NA|NA
TGTGCCAGCAGCCGTGAGATACAGACCCAGTACTTC
CASSREIQTQYF
>TRBV2|TRBJ2-1|TRBD1|many
TGTGCCAGCAATCGACAGGGCTCCTACAATGAGCAGTTCTTC
CASNRQGSYNEQFF
>TRBV5-1|TRBJ2-2|NA|NA
TGCGCCAGCAGCTTAGCTGGACTGATTAACACCGGGGAGCTGTTTTTT
CASSLAGLINTGELFF
>TRBV2|TRBJ2-3|NA|NA
TGTGCCAGCAGTGGCCCAGCGGCGCGCACAGATACGCAGTATTTT
CASSGPAARTDTQYF
>TRBV7-3|TRBJ2-1|NA|NA
TGTGCCAGCAGCTCTGTAGGTAGCGATGAGCAGTTCTTC
CASSSVGSDEQFF
>TRBV28|TRBJ2-7|TRBD2|many
TGTGCCAGCAGCCTATCTTCGGGGGGGCAGTACTTC
CASSLSSGGQYF
>TRBV12-3/TRBV12-4|TRBJ2-2|NA|many
TGTGCCAGCAGTCTCGGGCAGGGGCTCAGCGGGGAGCTGTTTTTT
CASSLGQGLSGELFF
>TRBV29-1|TRBJ2-1|NA|many
TGCAGCGTTGAGGGGGTTGTAAATGAGCAGTTCTTC
CSVEGVVNEQFF
>TRBV7-9|TRBJ1-2|TRBD1|NA
TGTGCCAGCAGCACCCAACAGGGGGGCTACACCTTC
CASSTQQGGYTF
>TRBV5-5|TRBJ1-1|NA|many
TGTGCCAGCAGCTTCGGGGTCCCGGGGACTAACACTGAAGCTTTCTTT
CASSFGVPGTNTEAFF
>TRBV4-1|TRBJ1-4|NA|NA
TGCGCCAGCAGCCAACGGGGATGGAGGGATTATGGAAAACTGTTTTTT
CASSQRGWRDYGKLFF
>TRBV18|TRBJ2-1|NA|NA
TGTGCCAGCTCACCGGGACCGCCGAGCTCCTACAATGAGCAGTTCTTC
CASSPGPPSSYNEQFF
>TRBV3-1|TRBJ1-1|TRBD1|many
TGTGCCAGCAGCCGTCCCGGGACAGGGATGAACACTGAAGCTTTCTTT
CASSRPGTGMNTEAFF
>TRBV28|TRBJ2-7|NA|many
TGTGCCAGCACCGAGGATCGGGACGGTTCCTACGAGCAGTACTTC
CASTEDRDGSYEQYF
>TRBV5-1|TRBJ1-2|TRBD1|many
TGCGCCAGCAGCTTGAACGGACAGGCTAACTATGGCTACACCTTC
CASSLNGQANYGYTF
>TRBV28|TRBJ2-5|TRBD1|many
TGTGCCAGCAGTTCGGGACAGTCAACGACAGAGACCCAGTACTTC
CASSSGQSTTETQYF
>TRBV3-1|TRBJ2-7|NA|NA
TGTGCCAGCAGCCCATTGGTGGGGGGCGAGCAGTACTTC
CASSPLVGGEQYF
>TRBV29-1|TRBJ2-5|NA|many
TGCAGCGTTGAAGAAGGGTCCGTACAAGAGACCCAGTACTTC
CSVEEGSVQETQYF
>TRBV7-7|TRBJ1-4|TRBD1|NA
TGTGCTAGCAGCATGTCAACAGGGGTGAATGAAAAACTGTTTTTT
CASSMSTGVNEKLFF
>TRBV2|TRBJ2-1|NA|NA
TGTGCCAGCGCGAAGATCAGGGAGCAGTCCTTC
CASAKIREQSF
>TRBV6-1|TRBJ2-1|TRBD2|NA
TGTGCCAGCAGTGAGAGCGGGGCAAGGGGCAATGAGCAGTTCTTC
CASSESGARGNEQFF
>TRBV12-5|TRBJ2-7|TRBD1|NA
TGTGCTAGTGGTTTGGCGGGACAGGGTCCCTCCGAGCAGTACTTC
CASGLAGQGPSEQYF
>TRBV28|TRBJ1-2|NA|NA
TGTGCCAGCACCCCCGGAGAAGGAGTCTATGGCTACACCTTC
CASTPGEGVYGYTF
>TRBV5-1|TRBJ2-5|TRBD1|many
TGCGCCAGCAGCTCCATGGGGACAGGGGAAGAGACCCAGTACTTC
CASSSMGTGEETQYF
>TRBV2|TRBJ2-4|NA|many
TGTGCCAGCACCCAACGGGAAAACATTCAGTACTTC
CASTQRENIQYF
>TRBV5-1|TRBJ1-5|TRBD1|many
TGCGCCAGCAGCTTGGGACCCCGGGACAGGGTAGGCGGCAATCAGCCCCAGCATTTT
CASSLGPRDRVGGNQPQHF
>TRBV6-2/TRBV6-3|TRBJ1-5|NA|many
TGTGCCAGCAGAGGGAACAGGGTTCAGCCCCAGCATTTT
CASRGNRVQPQHF
>TRBV5-8|TRBJ1-1|NA|many
TGTGCCAGCAGCTTGATAGGGGTGAGCACTGAAGCTTTCTTT
CASSLIGVSTEAFF
>TRBV20-1|TRBJ1-2|TRBD1|few
TGCAGTGCTTTGCCCCGGGACAGGGTAGGATGGGGCTATGGCTACACCTTC
CSALPRDRVGWGYGYTF
>TRBV30|TRBJ1-2|NA|many
TGTGCCTGGAGTGTACTGGGAGTCCATGGCTACACCTTC
CAWSVLGVHGYTF
>TRBV12-3/TRBV12-4|TRBJ1-5|TRBD1|NA
TGTGCCAGCAGCCGCGACAGGGAGGACCAGCCCCAGCATTTT
CASSRDREDQPQHF
>TRBV11-3|TRBJ1-2|TRBD1|many
TGTGCCAGCAGCTACGGACAGGGCCTTTATGGCTACACCTTC
CASSYGQGLYGYTF